Listed below are T cell receptor beta chains from one sample, sequenced in a study of blood T cell repertoires in COVID-19. Libraries were prepared by immunoSEQ multiplex PCR; TCRdb keeps only in-frame clonotypes and omits some of them. The sample comprises about 55,000 clones, roughly 85% of which are singletons, and roughly 13% rests with the top ten. The sample consisted of peripheral blood. All receptors derive from a human donor in a cohort sampled during active COVID-19. Both conserved end residues are part of each CDR3. A D gene is named only where the DNA matches it firmly. Clone size is not always given. Where it is, it says once, few, many or a class for expanded clones.

size	J	V	D	DNA	CDR3
.	TRBJ2-7	TRBV5-1	TRBD1	TGCGCCAGCAGCTTGGTGGGTGGGACAGGGCTGTACGAGCAGTACTTC	CASSLVGGTGLYEQYF
.	TRBJ2-2	TRBV11-3	TRBD2	TGTGCCAGCAGCTTAGCTAGTTCGGGACTATTCACCGGGGAGCTGTTTTTT	CASSLASSGLFTGELFF
.	TRBJ2-3	TRBV10-3	.	TGTGCCATCAGGAAAACCCTAATACAGGAATCCTCCACAGATACGCAGTATTTT	CAIRKTLIQESSTDTQYF
.	TRBJ1-5	TRBV2	TRBD1	TGTGCCAGCAGGCTGACAGGGGGTCTCAATCAGCCCCAGCATTTT	CASRLTGGLNQPQHF
.	TRBJ2-3	TRBV7-8	.	TGTGCCAGCAGCTTAGACACTAACACAGATACGCAGTATTTT	CASSLDTNTDTQYF
.	TRBJ2-2	TRBV7-7	.	TGTGCTAGCAGCTTGGGACAAGGGAGCACCGGGGAGCTGTTTTTT	CASSLGQGSTGELFF
.	TRBJ1-1	TRBV5-8	.	TGTGCCAGCAGCTTGGACAGGGCGGGGAACACTGAAGCTTTCTTT	CASSLDRAGNTEAFF
few	TRBJ1-1	TRBV6-5	TRBD1	TGTGCCAGCAGGGACAGGGGTTTGGGCACTGAAGCTTTCTTT	CASRDRGLGTEAFF
.	TRBJ2-2	TRBV10-1	TRBD2	TGCGCCAGTACTAGCGGGACGTCCGGGGAGCTGTTTTTT	CASTSGTSGELFF
once	TRBJ2-7	TRBV19	.	TGTGCCAGTAGTATAGGGACAGAGGTCGGCTACGAGCAGTACTTC	CASSIGTEVGYEQYF
.	TRBJ2-1	TRBV7-9	.	TGTGCCAGCAGCTTCCCCACTAGCACGGATGAGCAGTTCTTC	CASSFPTSTDEQFF
few	TRBJ2-7	TRBV19	TRBD1	TGTGCCAGTAATTTCGGGACAGGGTCTCGTGAGCAGTACTTC	CASNFGTGSREQYF
.	TRBJ2-7	TRBV5-1	TRBD2	TGCGCCAGCAGCTTTGGACTAGCGGACTCCTACGAGCAGTACTTC	CASSFGLADSYEQYF
.	TRBJ2-1	TRBV24-1	.	TGTGCCACCAGAAGAACTAACCGGGACTTACGTGGTGAGCAGTTCTTC	CATRRTNRDLRGEQFF
.	TRBJ1-2	TRBV19	TRBD1	TGTGCCAGTAGTATAGGACAGGGCTGGAGAGAGGGCTACACCTTC	CASSIGQGWREGYTF
.	TRBJ2-1	TRBV7-3	TRBD2	TGTGCCAGCAGCTTAAGTGTCACTAGCGGGAGTGGCAATGAGCAGTTCTTC	CASSLSVTSGSGNEQFF
.	TRBJ2-2	TRBV6-2/TRBV6-3	.	TGTGCCAGCAGTTACACACGACCCTCCGTCGGGGACACCGGGGAGCTGTTTTTT	CASSYTRPSVGDTGELFF
.	TRBJ2-5	TRBV6-5	TRBD2	TGTGCCAGCAGTTACGCCGGGAGGGCCCGGGAGACCCAGTACTTC	CASSYAGRARETQYF
.	TRBJ2-1	TRBV12-3/TRBV12-4	.	TGTGCCAGCAGTTTAAAACGGTTTGGTGAGCAGTTCTTC	CASSLKRFGEQFF
.	TRBJ2-3	TRBV4-3	TRBD1	TGCGCCAGCAGCCAAGTGACAGGGGGCGCAGATACGCAGTATTTT	CASSQVTGGADTQYF
.	TRBJ2-1	TRBV28	.	TGTGCCAGCAGTCCAAATGGGGCGGGACCCCAGGACAATGAGCAGTTCTTC	CASSPNGAGPQDNEQFF
.	TRBJ2-1	TRBV5-1	.	TGCGCCAGCACGTGGAGGGAAGGCTACAATGAGCAGTTCTTC	CASTWREGYNEQFF
.	TRBJ2-5	TRBV7-8	.	TGTGCCAGCAGCATCCAACAAGAGACCCAGTACTTC	CASSIQQETQYF
few	TRBJ1-1	TRBV5-1	.	TGCGCCAGCAGCTTCGAGAAGAACACTGAAGCTTTCTTT	CASSFEKNTEAFF
few	TRBJ2-1	TRBV24-1	.	TGTGCCACCAGTGACCCAGGGGGGACAGCGTACAATGAGCAGTTCTTC	CATSDPGGTAYNEQFF
.	TRBJ2-4	TRBV5-5	.	TGTGCCAGCAGCTTGGAAGCTTTGGACATTCAGTACTTC	CASSLEALDIQYF
.	TRBJ2-7	TRBV28	TRBD1	TGTGCCAGCAGTTGGCCCAGGGGGTTGGGCGAGCAGTACTTC	CASSWPRGLGEQYF
once	TRBJ2-4	TRBV6-2/TRBV6-3	TRBD1	TGTGCCAGCAGTTCCGGGACAGGGCCGGGGAACATTCAGTACTTC	CASSSGTGPGNIQYF
few	TRBJ2-7	TRBV6-2/TRBV6-3	TRBD2	TGTGCCAGCAGTTACCCGCCTAGCGGGGTCTACGAGCAGTACTTC	CASSYPPSGVYEQYF
.	TRBJ1-1	TRBV28	TRBD1	TGTGCCAGCAGCCGATCAGGGGGCGCTCAGACTGAAGCTTTCTTT	CASSRSGGAQTEAFF
.	TRBJ2-7	TRBV2	TRBD2	TGTGCCAGCAGCCCTACTAGCGGGGGGGCCTACGAGCAGTACTTC	CASSPTSGGAYEQYF
many	TRBJ2-2	TRBV5-1	.	TGCGCCAGCATGACGGGGAACGGGGCCGGGGAGCTGTTTTTT	CASMTGNGAGELFF
.	TRBJ2-1	TRBV7-9	TRBD2	TGTGCCAGCAGCTTTGTGACTAGCGGGAGAACGAATGAGCAGTTCTTC	CASSFVTSGRTNEQFF
once	TRBJ2-5	TRBV19	.	TGTGCCAGTAGTATGGCCGAAGAGACCCAGTACTTC	CASSMAEETQYF
.	TRBJ1-5	TRBV18	TRBD1	TGTGCCAGCTCACCGGGACAGTATCAGCCCCAGCATTTT	CASSPGQYQPQHF
.	TRBJ1-1	TRBV18	TRBD1	TGTGCCAGCTCAACACAGGGGTTGCACACTGAAGCTTTCTTT	CASSTQGLHTEAFF
.	TRBJ1-2	TRBV7-8	.	TGTGCCAGCACCAATTGGGGGGAAACTCACGTCTACACCTTC	CASTNWGETHVYTF
once	TRBJ1-2	TRBV19	TRBD1	TGTGCCAGTAGGGGGGACAGCTACTATGGCTACACCTTC	CASRGDSYYGYTF
.	TRBJ1-5	TRBV4-2	.	TGTGCCAGCAGCCAAGGGGGGGATCAGCCCCAGCATTTT	CASSQGGDQPQHF
once	TRBJ2-3	TRBV5-1	.	TGCGCCAGCAGCTTGCTCGCAGATACGCAGTATTTT	CASSLLADTQYF
few	TRBJ2-7	TRBV7-9	TRBD1	TGTGCCAGCAGCTGGTCGGACAGGGTCTACGAGCAGTACTTC	CASSWSDRVYEQYF
.	TRBJ1-4	TRBV28	.	TGTGCCAGCAGTTCTACGGGACTCCGGAAACTGTTTTTT	CASSSTGLRKLFF
once	TRBJ2-5	TRBV4-1	TRBD2	TGCGCCAGCAGCCAACAGTTAGGGACTACGCAAGAGACCCAGTACTTC	CASSQQLGTTQETQYF
.	TRBJ1-1	TRBV28	.	TGTGCCATAGTTACGCCGGGTGTGAACACTGAAGCTTTCTTT	CAIVTPGVNTEAFF
.	TRBJ2-1	TRBV29-1	.	TGCAGCGTGTTGAGTGGGGGGTATGAGCAGTTCTTC	CSVLSGGYEQFF
.	TRBJ2-2	TRBV6-2/TRBV6-3	.	TGTGCCAGCAGTCCCTGGACAGGGAGGGACACCGGGGAGCTGTTTTTT	CASSPWTGRDTGELFF
.	TRBJ1-4	TRBV5-1	.	TGCGCCAGCAGCTTGGGTGTTGTGGTCACGGACGGGGAACTGTTTTTT	CASSLGVVVTDGELFF
.	TRBJ1-2	TRBV10-3	TRBD1	TGTGCCATCAGTGATGGGAGACAGGGCCTCCATGGCTACACCTTC	CAISDGRQGLHGYTF
.	TRBJ2-3	TRBV15	TRBD2	TGTGCCACCAGCTCTCGACTAGCGGGGGGCACAGATACGCAGTATTTT	CATSSRLAGGTDTQYF
.	TRBJ2-7	TRBV4-3	.	TGCGCCAGCAGCCCCGCCGGGGGAGGACTCTACGAGCAGTACTTC	CASSPAGGGLYEQYF
once	TRBJ1-6	TRBV4-3	.	TGCGCCAGCAGCCAAGAACCCTCCAGGGCTAATTCACCCCTCCACTTT	CASSQEPSRANSPLHF